The rows below give T cell receptor beta chains drawn from one sample of a study of cytomegalovirus exposure and HLA in healthy donors. Clones were sequenced by immunoSEQ multiplex PCR, and TCRdb holds only the in-frame ones, with some missing. The top ten hold 4.1% of the sample, which has 150,000 to 200,000 clones, around four fifths seen once. The sequencing input was PBMCs. These receptors were obtained from a man in his forties or fifties in good health and CMV-seropositive. Each CDR3 is given with its conserved first and last residue. A D gene is named only where the DNA matches it firmly. For some rows the clone size is stated as once, few or many, or as a class when expanded; others skip it.

D,J,size,V,CDR3,DNA
.,TRBJ2-5,.,TRBV4-2,CASSQHLAVQETQYF,TGTGCCAGCAGCCAACACTTAGCGGTACAAGAGACCCAGTACTTC
TRBD1,TRBJ1-2,.,TRBV27,CASALTGGRYGYTF,TGTGCCAGCGCTTTGACAGGGGGCAGATATGGCTACACCTTC
.,TRBJ2-3,.,TRBV5-1,CASSLSGGTDTQYF,TGCGCCAGCAGCTTGTCGGGGGGCACAGATACGCAGTATTTT
.,TRBJ2-7,.,TRBV7-9,CASNMGRGGSYEQYF,TGTGCCAGCAATATGGGGAGGGGGGGGAGCTACGAGCAGTACTTC
.,TRBJ1-1,.,TRBV9,CASSVQTGYTEAFF,TGTGCCAGCAGCGTCCAAACAGGGTACACTGAAGCTTTCTTT
TRBD1,TRBJ1-2,.,TRBV7-9,CASSAQGVRRGYTF,TGTGCCAGCAGCGCCCAGGGGGTTCGTCGCGGCTACACCTTC
TRBD1,TRBJ1-2,.,TRBV14,CASSSTDRRYGYTF,TGTGCCAGCAGCAGCACGGACAGGCGCTATGGCTACACCTTC
TRBD1,TRBJ1-5,.,TRBV15,CATSRGQGRPNQPQHF,TGTGCCACCAGCAGGGGACAGGGACGGCCAAATCAGCCCCAGCATTTT
TRBD2,TRBJ2-1,.,TRBV6-5,CASSYGGLNNEQFF,TGTGCCAGCAGTTACGGGGGACTAAACAATGAGCAGTTCTTC
.,TRBJ2-2,once,TRBV12-5,CASGPMAGPREGELFF,TGTGCTAGTGGGCCGATGGCGGGACCCCGGGAGGGGGAGCTGTTTTTT
TRBD1,TRBJ2-3,.,TRBV7-9,CASSLGQGPTDTQYF,TGTGCCAGCAGCTTAGGACAGGGACCCACAGATACGCAGTATTTT
.,TRBJ1-2,.,TRBV7-8,CASRLSADFGLQINYGYTF,TGTGCCAGCAGGCTTAGCGCAGATTTTGGTTTACAGATTAACTATGGCTACACCTTC
TRBD2,TRBJ2-7,.,TRBV13,CASRARTSGNYEQYF,TGTGCCAGCAGAGCCCGGACTAGCGGGAACTACGAGCAGTACTTC
.,TRBJ1-2,.,TRBV7-9,CASSLDWAGSNYGYTF,TGTGCCAGCAGCTTAGATTGGGCAGGGTCGAACTATGGCTACACCTTC